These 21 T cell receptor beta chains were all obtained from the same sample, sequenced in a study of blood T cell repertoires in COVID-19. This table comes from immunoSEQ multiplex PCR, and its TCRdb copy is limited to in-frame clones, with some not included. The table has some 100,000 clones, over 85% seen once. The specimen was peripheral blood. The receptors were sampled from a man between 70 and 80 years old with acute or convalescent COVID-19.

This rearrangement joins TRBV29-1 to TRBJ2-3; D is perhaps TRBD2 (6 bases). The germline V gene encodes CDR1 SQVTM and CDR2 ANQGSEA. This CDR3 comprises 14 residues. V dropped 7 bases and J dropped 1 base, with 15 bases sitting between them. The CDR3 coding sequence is TGCAGCGGTGGGAGGTCGAGAGGCACAGATACGCAGTATTTT. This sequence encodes CSGGRSRGTDTQYF.

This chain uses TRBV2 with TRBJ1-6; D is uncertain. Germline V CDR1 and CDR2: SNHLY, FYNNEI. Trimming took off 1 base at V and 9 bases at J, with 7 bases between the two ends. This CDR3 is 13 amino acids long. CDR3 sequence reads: CASSEERGSPLHF. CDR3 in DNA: TGTGCCAGCAGTGAAGAGCGGGGTTCACCCCTCCACTTT. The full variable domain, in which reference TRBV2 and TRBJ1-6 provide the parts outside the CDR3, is EPEVTQTPSHQVTQMGQEVILRCVPISNHLYFYWYRQILGQKVEFLVSFYNNEISEKSEIFDDQFSVERPDGSNFTLKIRSTKLEDSAMYFCASSEERGSPLHFGNGTRLTVT.

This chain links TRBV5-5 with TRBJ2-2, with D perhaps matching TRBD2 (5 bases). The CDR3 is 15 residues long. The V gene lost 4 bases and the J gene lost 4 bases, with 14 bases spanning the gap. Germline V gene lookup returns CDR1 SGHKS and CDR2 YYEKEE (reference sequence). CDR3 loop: CASSLNREITGELFF. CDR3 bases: TGTGCCAGCAGCCTCAACCGGGAAATCACCGGGGAGCTGTTTTTT.

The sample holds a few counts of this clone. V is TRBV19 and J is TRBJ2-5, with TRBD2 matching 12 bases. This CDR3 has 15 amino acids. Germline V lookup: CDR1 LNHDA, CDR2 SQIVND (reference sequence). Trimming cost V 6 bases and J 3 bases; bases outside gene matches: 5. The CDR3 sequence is CASRRLAGEKETQYF. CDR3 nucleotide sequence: TGTGCCAGTAGGCGACTAGCGGGAGAAAAAGAGACCCAGTACTTC.

CDR3 in DNA: TGTGCCAGCAGCTTGGGGGGGACAGGGAAAGAGACCCAGTACTTC. Amino acid sequence: CASSLGGTGKETQYF. This chain uses TRBV5-8 with TRBJ2-5; the match to TRBD1 covers 9 bases. With 0 bases clipped from V and 3 bases from J, the junction kept 3 bases outside the gene matches. The CDR3 loop spans 15 amino acids. Germline V gene data show CDR1 as SGHTS and CDR2 as YDEGEE.

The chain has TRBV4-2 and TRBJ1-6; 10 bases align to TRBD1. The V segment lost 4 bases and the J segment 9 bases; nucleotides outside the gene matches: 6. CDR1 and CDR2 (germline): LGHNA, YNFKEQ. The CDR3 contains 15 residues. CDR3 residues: CASSLAGTGVSPLHF. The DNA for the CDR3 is TGTGCCAGCAGCCTAGCCGGGACAGGGGTTTCACCCCTCCACTTT.

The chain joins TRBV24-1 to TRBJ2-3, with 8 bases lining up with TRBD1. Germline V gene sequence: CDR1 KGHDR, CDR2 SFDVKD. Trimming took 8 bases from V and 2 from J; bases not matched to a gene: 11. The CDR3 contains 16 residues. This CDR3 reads CATNDPRTGPTDTQYF. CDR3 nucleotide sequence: TGTGCCACCAATGACCCAAGGACAGGGCCCACAGATACGCAGTATTTT.

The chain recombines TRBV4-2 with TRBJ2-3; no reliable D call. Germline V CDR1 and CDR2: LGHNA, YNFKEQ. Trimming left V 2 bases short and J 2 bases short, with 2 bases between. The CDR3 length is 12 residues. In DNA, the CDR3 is TGTGCCAGCAGCCAACTCACAGATACGCAGTATTTT. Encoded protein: CASSQLTDTQYF.

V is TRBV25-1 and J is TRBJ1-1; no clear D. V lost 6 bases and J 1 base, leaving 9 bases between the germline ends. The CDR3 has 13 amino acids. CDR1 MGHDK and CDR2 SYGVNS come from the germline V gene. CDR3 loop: CASSDNQNTEAFF. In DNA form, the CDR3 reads TGTGCCAGCAGCGACAACCAGAACACTGAAGCTTTCTTT.

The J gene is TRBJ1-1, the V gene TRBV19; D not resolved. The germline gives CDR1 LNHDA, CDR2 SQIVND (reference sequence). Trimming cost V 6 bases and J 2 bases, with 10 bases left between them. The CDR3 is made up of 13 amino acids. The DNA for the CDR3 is TGTGCCAGTAGCCAGAACCGAAACACTGAAGCTTTCTTT. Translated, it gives CASSQNRNTEAFF.

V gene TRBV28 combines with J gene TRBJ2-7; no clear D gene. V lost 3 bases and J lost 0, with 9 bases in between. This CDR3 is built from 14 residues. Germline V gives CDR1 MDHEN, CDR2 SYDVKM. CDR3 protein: CASSLAISSYEQYF. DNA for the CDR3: TGTGCCAGCAGTTTGGCAATAAGCTCCTACGAGCAGTACTTC. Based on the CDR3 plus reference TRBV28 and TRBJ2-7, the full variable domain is DVKVTQSSRYLVKRTGEKVFLECVQDMDHENMFWYRQDPGLGLRLIYFSYDVKMKEKGDIPEGYSVSREKKERFSLILESASTNQTSMYLCASSLAISSYEQYFGPGTRLTVT.

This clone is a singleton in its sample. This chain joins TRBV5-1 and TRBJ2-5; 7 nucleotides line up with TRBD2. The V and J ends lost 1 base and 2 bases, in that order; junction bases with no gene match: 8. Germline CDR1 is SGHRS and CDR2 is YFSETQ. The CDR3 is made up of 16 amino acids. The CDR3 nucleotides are TGCGCCAGCAGCTTGAATCCCCTAGCGGCGCAAGAGACCCAGTACTTC. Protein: CASSLNPLAAQETQYF.

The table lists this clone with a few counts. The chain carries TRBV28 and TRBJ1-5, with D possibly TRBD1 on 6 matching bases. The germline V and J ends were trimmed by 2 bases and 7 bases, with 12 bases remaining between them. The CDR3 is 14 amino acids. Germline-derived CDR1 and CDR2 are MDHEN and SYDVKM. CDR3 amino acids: CASSLTQGMQPQHF. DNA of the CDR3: TGTGCCAGCAGTTTAACTCAGGGGATGCAGCCCCAGCATTTT. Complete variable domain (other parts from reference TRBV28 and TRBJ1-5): DVKVTQSSRYLVKRTGEKVFLECVQDMDHENMFWYRQDPGLGLRLIYFSYDVKMKEKGDIPEGYSVSREKKERFSLILESASTNQTSMYLCASSLTQGMQPQHFGDGTRLSIL.

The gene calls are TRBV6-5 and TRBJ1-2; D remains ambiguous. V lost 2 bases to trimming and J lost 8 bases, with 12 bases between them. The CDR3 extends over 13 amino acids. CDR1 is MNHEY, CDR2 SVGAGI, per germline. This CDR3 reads CASSYRSYGGYTF. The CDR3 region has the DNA TGTGCCAGCAGTTACAGGTCCTACGGGGGCTACACCTTC.

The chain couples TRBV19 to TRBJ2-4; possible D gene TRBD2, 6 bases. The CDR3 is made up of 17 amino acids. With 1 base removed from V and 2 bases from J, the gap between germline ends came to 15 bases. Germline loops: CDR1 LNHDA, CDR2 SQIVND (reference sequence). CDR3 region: CASSIVSSAQSKNIQYF. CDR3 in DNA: TGTGCCAGTAGTATAGTCTCTAGCGCCCAATCCAAAAACATTCAGTACTTC.

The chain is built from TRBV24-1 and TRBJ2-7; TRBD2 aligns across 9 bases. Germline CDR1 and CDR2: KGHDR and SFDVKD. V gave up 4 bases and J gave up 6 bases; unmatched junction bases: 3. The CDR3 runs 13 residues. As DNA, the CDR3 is TGTGCCACCAGTGACCTTAGCGGGAGCGAGCAGTACTTC. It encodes CATSDLSGSEQYF.

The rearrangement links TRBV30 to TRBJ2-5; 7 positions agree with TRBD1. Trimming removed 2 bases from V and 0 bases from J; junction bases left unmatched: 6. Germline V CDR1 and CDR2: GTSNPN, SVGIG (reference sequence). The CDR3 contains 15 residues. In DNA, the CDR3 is TGTGCCTGGAGTCTCCGGGACAGCTACCAAGAGACCCAGTACTTC. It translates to CAWSLRDSYQETQYF.

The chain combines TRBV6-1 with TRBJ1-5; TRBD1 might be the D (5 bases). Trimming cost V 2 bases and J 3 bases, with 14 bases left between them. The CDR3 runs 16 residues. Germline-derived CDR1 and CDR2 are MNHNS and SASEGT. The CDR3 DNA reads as TGTGCCAGCAGTGAATCCCCCGGACACCTCAATCAGCCCCAGCATTTT. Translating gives CASSESPGHLNQPQHF.

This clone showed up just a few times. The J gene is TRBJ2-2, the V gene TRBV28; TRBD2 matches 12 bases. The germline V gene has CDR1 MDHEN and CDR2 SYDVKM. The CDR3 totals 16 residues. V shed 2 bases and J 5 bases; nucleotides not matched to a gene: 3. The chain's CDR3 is CASSLNLAGGTGELFF. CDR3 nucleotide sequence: TGTGCCAGCAGTTTAAATCTAGCGGGAGGGACCGGGGAGCTGTTTTTT. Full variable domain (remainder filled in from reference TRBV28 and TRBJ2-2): DVKVTQSSRYLVKRTGEKVFLECVQDMDHENMFWYRQDPGLGLRLIYFSYDVKMKEKGDIPEGYSVSREKKERFSLILESASTNQTSMYLCASSLNLAGGTGELFFGEGSRLTVL.

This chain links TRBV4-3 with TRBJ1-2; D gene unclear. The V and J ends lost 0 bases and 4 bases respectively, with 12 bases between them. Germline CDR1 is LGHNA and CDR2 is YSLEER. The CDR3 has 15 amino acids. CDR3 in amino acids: CASSQENPAGYGYTF. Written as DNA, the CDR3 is TGCGCCAGCAGCCAAGAGAACCCGGCGGGCTATGGCTACACCTTC.

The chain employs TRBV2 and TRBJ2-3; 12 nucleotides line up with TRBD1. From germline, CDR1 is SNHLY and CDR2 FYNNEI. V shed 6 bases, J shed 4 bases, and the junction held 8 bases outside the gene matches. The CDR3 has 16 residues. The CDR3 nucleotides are TGTGCCAGCAGCTCCGGGACAGGGGGCCGGGCAGATACGCAGTATTTT. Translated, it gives CASSSGTGGRADTQYF.